A selection of T cell receptor beta chains follows, all from one sample in a study of cytomegalovirus exposure and HLA in healthy donors. Assay: immunoSEQ multiplex PCR; the TCRdb copy retains only in-frame clones and omits some. The table includes 150,000 to 200,000 clones, 62% detected once. Material for sequencing was PBMCs. The receptors derive from a man aged 40-50 years in good health and CMV-seronegative. Both conserved end residues are part of each CDR3. The D gene is left open where the match is weak. Clone size appears in some rows only: once, few, many, or a class for an expanded clone.

>-|TRBV6-5|TRBJ2-5|-
TGTGCCAGCAGACTTGACGTGGAGCAGTACTTC
CASRLDVEQYF
>few|TRBV6-6|TRBJ1-1|-
TGTGCCAGCAGTTACCCCACAGGGACGAGAACTGAAGCTTTCTTT
CASSYPTGTRTEAFF
>-|TRBV7-3|TRBJ2-3|TRBD1
TGTGCCAGCAGCTTAACAGGGGGCAAGTCAGATACGCAGTATTTT
CASSLTGGKSDTQYF
>-|TRBV7-2|TRBJ1-1|-
TGTGCCAGCAGCTCCGCCGGGTACACTGAAGCTTTCTTT
CASSSAGYTEAFF
>-|TRBV30|TRBJ2-1|TRBD2
TGTGCCTGGAGGGTTGCAGCGGGGGGGTATGAGCAGTTCTTC
CAWRVAAGGYEQFF
>-|TRBV5-4|TRBJ1-2|TRBD1
TGTGCCAGCAGCCTCACAGGGGCCTATGAAGGCTACACCTTC
CASSLTGAYEGYTF
>few|TRBV5-1|TRBJ2-7|TRBD1
TGCGCCAGCAGCGGGGGACAGTTCAAGGGTTTCTCCGAGCAGTACTTC
CASSGGQFKGFSEQYF
>-|TRBV5-1|TRBJ2-5|TRBD2
TGCGCCAGCAGGGGACTAGCGGGGAGACAAGAGACCCAGTACTTC
CASRGLAGRQETQYF
>-|TRBV11-3|TRBJ1-1|-
TGTGCCAGCAGCCCGGGGGGGGATCCCAGCACTGAAGCTTTCTTT
CASSPGGDPSTEAFF
>-|TRBV6-1|TRBJ1-1|-
TGTGCCAGCAGTGTGGGGCTGAACACTGAAGCTTTCTTT
CASSVGLNTEAFF
>-|TRBV15|TRBJ2-5|-
TGTGCCACCAGCAGAGGTGTCAGCCAAGAGACCCAGTACTTC
CATSRGVSQETQYF
>-|TRBV9|TRBJ2-3|TRBD2
TGTGCCAGCAGCGCGGCGACTAGCGGGGGGGTAGATACGCAGTATTTT
CASSAATSGGVDTQYF
>few|TRBV19|TRBJ1-2|-
TGTGCCAGTAGCCCCCGGCGGCGGGACCTCTATTATGGCTACACCTTC
CASSPRRRDLYYGYTF
>few|TRBV4-1|TRBJ2-1|TRBD2
TGCGCCAGCAGATCGGGACTAGCGGTCTACAATGAGCAGTTCTTC
CASRSGLAVYNEQFF
>few|TRBV19|TRBJ2-1|-
TGTGCCAGTAGTATAGTATTTGGGAGCTCCTACAATGAGCAGTTCTTC
CASSIVFGSSYNEQFF
>-|TRBV2|TRBJ2-7|-
TGTGCCAGCAGTTTTGAGCGGGTTCGGGAGCAGTACTTC
CASSFERVREQYF
>-|TRBV29-1|TRBJ2-1|-
TGCAGCGTTGAGCAGGTCTCCTACAATGAGCAGTTCTTC
CSVEQVSYNEQFF
>few|TRBV7-2|TRBJ2-7|TRBD1
TGTGCCAGCAGCCCGGGACAGGGGGCTCTCTACGAGCAGTACTTC
CASSPGQGALYEQYF
>-|TRBV6-5|TRBJ2-3|TRBD1
TGTGCCAGCGGCGGGGACAGGGGGCTTGATACGCAGTATTTT
CASGGDRGLDTQYF
>few|TRBV5-6|TRBJ1-2|-
TGTGCCAGCAGCGTGGACAGCGCGGGCTATGGCTACACCTTC
CASSVDSAGYGYTF
>once|TRBV18|TRBJ2-1|-
TGTGCCAGCTCACCACTGCGAGATGAGCAGTTCTTC
CASSPLRDEQFF
>-|TRBV6-5|TRBJ2-7|TRBD2
TGTGCCAGCAGTAGGACCCGTGGGGCGGGAGGGGAGCAGTACTTC
CASSRTRGAGGEQYF
>-|TRBV14|TRBJ2-7|-
TGTGCCAGCAGCCAAGCAGGGGCGGGTGAGCAGTACTTC
CASSQAGAGEQYF
>once|TRBV9|TRBJ2-3|TRBD2
TGTGCCAGCAGCGTAGTAGCGGGAGGGGGCGATACGCAGTATTTT
CASSVVAGGGDTQYF
>-|TRBV6-1|TRBJ1-1|-
TGTGCCAGCAGCCACGGAGGAAACACTGAAGCTTTCTTT
CASSHGGNTEAFF
>-|TRBV7-2|TRBJ2-7|TRBD1
TGTGCCAGCAGCTTACGCGGTTCGACAGGGAACGAGCAGTACTTC
CASSLRGSTGNEQYF
>once|TRBV6-4|TRBJ1-3|TRBD1
TGTGCCAGCAGTGAAAGCCCGGGACAGGGTCCCCTCTCTGGAAACACCATATATTTT
CASSESPGQGPLSGNTIYF
>once|TRBV19|TRBJ2-3|-
TGTGCCAGTAGAAGCGCTAGCACAGATACGCAGTATTTT
CASRSASTDTQYF
>-|TRBV7-2|TRBJ2-5|-
TGTGCCAGCAGCGACAGCGAGACCCAGTACTTC
CASSDSETQYF
>-|TRBV5-1|TRBJ1-4|TRBD1
TGCGCCAGCAGCTTGGGACGGACAGGGGAATATGAAAAACTGTTTTTT
CASSLGRTGEYEKLFF